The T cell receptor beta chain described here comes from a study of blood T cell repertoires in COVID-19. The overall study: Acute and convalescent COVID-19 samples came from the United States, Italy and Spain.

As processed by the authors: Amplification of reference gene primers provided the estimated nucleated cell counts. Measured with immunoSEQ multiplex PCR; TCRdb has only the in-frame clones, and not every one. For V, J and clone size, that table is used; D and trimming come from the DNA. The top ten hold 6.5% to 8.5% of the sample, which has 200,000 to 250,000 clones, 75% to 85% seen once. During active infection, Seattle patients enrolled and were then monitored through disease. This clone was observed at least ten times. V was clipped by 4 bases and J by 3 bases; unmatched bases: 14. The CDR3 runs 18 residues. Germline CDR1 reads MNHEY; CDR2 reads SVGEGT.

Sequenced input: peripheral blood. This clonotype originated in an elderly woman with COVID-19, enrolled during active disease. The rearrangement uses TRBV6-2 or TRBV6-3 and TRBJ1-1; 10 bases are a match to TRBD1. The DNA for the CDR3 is TGTGCCAGCAGTTCCCTGGGGGGACAGGGGAGCAGGGACACTGAAGCTTTCTTT. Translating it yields CASSSLGGQGSRDTEAFF.